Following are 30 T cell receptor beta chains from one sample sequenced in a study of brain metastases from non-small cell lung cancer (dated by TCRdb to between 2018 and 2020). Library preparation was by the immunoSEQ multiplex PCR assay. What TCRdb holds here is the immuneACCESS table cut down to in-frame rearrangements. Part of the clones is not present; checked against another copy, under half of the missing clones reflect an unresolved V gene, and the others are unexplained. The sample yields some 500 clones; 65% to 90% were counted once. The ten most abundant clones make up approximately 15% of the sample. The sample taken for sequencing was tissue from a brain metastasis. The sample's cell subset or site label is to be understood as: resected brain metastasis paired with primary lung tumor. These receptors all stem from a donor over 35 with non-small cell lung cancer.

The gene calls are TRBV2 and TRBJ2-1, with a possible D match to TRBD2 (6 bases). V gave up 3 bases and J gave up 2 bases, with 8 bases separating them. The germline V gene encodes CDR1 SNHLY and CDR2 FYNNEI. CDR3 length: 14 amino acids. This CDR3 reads CASSDSSAYNEQFF. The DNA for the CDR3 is TGTGCCAGCAGTGATTCTAGCGCCTACAATGAGCAGTTCTTC.

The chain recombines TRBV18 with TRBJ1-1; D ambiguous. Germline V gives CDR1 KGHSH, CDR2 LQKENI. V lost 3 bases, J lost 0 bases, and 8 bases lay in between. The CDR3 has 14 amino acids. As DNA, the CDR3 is TGTGCCAGCTCACCGGGGAACATGAACACTGAAGCTTTCTTT. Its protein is CASSPGNMNTEAFF. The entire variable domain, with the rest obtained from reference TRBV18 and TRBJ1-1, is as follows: NAGVMQNPRHLVRRRGQEARLRCSPMKGHSHVYWYRQLPEEGLKFMVYLQKENIIDESGMPKERFSAEFPKEGPSILRIQQVVRGDSAAYFCASSPGNMNTEAFFGQGTRLTVV.

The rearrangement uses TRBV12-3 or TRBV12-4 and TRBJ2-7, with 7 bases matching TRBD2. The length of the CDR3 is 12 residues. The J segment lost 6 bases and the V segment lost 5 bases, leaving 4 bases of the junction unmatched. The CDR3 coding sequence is TGTGCCAGCAGTCCAGCGGGGTCCGAGCAGTACTTC. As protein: CASSPAGSEQYF.

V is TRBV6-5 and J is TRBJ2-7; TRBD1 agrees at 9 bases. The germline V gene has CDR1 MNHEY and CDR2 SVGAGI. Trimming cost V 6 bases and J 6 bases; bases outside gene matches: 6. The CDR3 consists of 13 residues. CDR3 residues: CASSRDRDSEQYF. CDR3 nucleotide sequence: TGTGCCAGCAGCAGGGACAGGGATTCCGAGCAGTACTTC.

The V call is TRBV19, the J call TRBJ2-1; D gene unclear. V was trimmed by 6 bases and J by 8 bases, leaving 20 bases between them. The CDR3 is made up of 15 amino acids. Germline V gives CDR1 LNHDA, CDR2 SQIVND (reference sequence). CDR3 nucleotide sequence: TGTGCCAGTAGAACCGGCTCCTTGGGCGCCTATGAGCAGTTCTTC. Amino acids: CASRTGSLGAYEQFF.

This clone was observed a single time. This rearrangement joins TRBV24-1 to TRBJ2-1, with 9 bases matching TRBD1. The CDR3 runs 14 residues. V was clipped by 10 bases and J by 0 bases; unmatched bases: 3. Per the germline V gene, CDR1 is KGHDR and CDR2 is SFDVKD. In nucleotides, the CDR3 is TGTGCCACGGGACAGGGAGGCTCCTACAATGAGCAGTTCTTC. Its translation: CATGQGGSYNEQFF.

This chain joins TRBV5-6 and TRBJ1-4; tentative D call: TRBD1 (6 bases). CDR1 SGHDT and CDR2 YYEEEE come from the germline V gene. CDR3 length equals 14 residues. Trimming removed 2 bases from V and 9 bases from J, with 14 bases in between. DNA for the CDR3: TGTGCCAGCAGCTTCAGGGGTGTGAATAAAAAACTGTTTTTT. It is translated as CASSFRGVNKKLFF. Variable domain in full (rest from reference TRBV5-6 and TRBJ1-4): DAGVTQSPTHLIKTRGQQVTLRCSPKSGHDTVSWYQQALGQGPQFIFQYYEEEERQRGNFPDRFSGHQFPNYSSELNVNALLLGDSALYLCASSFRGVNKKLFFGSGTQLSVL.

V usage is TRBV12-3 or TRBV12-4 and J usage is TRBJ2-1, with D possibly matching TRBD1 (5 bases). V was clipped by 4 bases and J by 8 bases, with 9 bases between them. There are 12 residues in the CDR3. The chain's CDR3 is CASSSGWHEQFF. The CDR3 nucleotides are TGTGCCAGCAGTTCAGGGTGGCATGAGCAGTTCTTC.

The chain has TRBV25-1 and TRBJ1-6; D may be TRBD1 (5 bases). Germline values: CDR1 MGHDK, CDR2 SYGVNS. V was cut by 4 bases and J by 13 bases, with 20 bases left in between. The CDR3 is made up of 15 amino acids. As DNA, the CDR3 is TGTGCCAGCAGTGCTCCGGGACTCCACGCTAATCCCCTCCACTTT. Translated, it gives CASSAPGLHANPLHF.

CDR3 DNA: TGTGCCAGCAGCCATGGAACTAATGAAAAACTGTTTTTT. It codes for CASSHGTNEKLFF. The chain combines TRBV3-1 (or the pseudogene TRBV3-2) with TRBJ1-4; D ambiguous. Germline CDR1 and CDR2: LGHDT and YNNKEL (reference sequence). The ends were cut back, 3 bases at V and 1 base at J, with 3 bases in the middle. This CDR3 spans 13 amino acids.

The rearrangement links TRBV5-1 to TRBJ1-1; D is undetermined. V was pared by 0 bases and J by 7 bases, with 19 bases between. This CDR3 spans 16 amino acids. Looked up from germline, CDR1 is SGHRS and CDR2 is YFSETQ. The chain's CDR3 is CASSLEPGLSTIEAFF. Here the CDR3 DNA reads TGCGCCAGCAGCTTGGAGCCGGGGTTGAGTACCATTGAAGCTTTCTTT.

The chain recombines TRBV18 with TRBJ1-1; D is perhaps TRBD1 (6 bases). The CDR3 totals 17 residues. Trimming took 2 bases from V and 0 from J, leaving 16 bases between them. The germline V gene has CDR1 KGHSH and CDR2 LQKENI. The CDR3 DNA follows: TGTGCCAGCTCACCATCGAGGGACACGTACATGAACACTGAAGCTTTCTTT. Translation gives CASSPSRDTYMNTEAFF.

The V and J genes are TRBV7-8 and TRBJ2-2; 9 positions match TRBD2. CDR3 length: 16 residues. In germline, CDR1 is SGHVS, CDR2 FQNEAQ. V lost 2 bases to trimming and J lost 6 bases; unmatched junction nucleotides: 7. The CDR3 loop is CASSLKGLASPGELFF. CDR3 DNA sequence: TGTGCCAGCAGCTTAAAGGGACTAGCTTCTCCCGGGGAGCTGTTTTTT.

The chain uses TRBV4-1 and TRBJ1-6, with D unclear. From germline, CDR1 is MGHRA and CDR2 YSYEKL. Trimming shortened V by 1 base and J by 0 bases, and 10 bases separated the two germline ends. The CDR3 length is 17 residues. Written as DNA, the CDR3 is TGCGCCAGCAGCCAAGGGACTGCGGTCTCCTATAATTCACCCCTCCACTTT. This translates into CASSQGTAVSYNSPLHF.

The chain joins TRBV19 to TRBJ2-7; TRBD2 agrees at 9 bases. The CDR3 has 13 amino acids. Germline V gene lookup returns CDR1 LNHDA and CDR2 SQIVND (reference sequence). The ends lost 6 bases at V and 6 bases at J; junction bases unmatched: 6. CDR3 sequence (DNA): TGTGCCAGTAGAGGGACTAGCAGCGGCGAGCAGTACTTC. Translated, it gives CASRGTSSGEQYF.

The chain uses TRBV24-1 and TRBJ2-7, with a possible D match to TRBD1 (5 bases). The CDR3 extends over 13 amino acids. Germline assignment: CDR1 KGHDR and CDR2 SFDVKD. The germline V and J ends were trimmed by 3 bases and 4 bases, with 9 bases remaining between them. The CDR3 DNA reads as TGTGCCACCAGTGATGCAGGGAAATACGAGCAGTACTTC. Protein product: CATSDAGKYEQYF.

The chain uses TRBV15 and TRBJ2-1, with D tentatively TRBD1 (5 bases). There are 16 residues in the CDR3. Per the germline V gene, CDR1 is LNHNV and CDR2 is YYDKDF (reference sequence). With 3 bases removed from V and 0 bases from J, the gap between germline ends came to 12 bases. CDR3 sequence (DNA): TGTGCCACCAGCAGTCCACAGGATAGCTCCTACAATGAGCAGTTCTTC. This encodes CATSSPQDSSYNEQFF.

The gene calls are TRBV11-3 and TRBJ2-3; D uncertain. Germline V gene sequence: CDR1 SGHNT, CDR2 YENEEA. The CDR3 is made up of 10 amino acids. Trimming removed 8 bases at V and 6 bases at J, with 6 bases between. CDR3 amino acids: CASGGDTQYF. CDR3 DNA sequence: TGTGCCAGCGGTGGGGATACGCAGTATTTT. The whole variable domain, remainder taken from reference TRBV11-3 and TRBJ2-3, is EAGVVQSPRYKIIEKKQPVAFWCNPISGHNTLYWYLQNLGQGPELLIRYENEEAVDDSQLPKDRFSAERLKGVDSTLKIQPAELGDSAVYLCASGGDTQYFGPGTRLTVL.

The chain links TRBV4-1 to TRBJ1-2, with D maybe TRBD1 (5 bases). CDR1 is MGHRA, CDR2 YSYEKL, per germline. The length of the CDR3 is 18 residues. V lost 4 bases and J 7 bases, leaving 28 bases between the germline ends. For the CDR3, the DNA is TGCGCCAGCAGCCCAGGGCCCTGGGGGGGTACCCTTTTGGGTGGCTACACCTTC. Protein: CASSPGPWGGTLLGGYTF.

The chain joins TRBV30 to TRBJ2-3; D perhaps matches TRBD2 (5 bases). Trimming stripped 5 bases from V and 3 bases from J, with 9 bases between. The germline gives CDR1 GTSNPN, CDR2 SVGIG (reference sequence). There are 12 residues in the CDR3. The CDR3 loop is CAWGEQTDTQYF. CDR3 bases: TGTGCCTGGGGGGAGCAGACAGATACGCAGTATTTT.

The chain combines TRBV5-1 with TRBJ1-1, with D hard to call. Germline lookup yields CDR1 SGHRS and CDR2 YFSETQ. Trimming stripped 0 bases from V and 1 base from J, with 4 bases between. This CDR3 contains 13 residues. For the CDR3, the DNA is TGCGCCAGCAGCTTGGGGGGGAACACTGAAGCTTTCTTT. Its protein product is CASSLGGNTEAFF.

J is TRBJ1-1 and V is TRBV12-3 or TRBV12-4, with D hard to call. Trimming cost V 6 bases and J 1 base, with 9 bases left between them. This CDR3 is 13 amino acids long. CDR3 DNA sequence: TGTGCCAGCAGAGCTCGACAGAACACTGAAGCTTTCTTT. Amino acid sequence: CASRARQNTEAFF.

CDR3 residues: CASRDHRVWGETQYF. The CDR3 DNA reads TGTGCCAGCAGGGACCACAGGGTCTGGGGGGAGACCCAGTACTTC. The chain links TRBV6-5 to TRBJ2-5, with a weak D call TRBD1 (6 bases). Germline V gene data show CDR1 as MNHEY and CDR2 as SVGAGI. The CDR3 is 15 residues long. With 6 bases removed from V and 5 bases from J, the gap between germline ends came to 19 bases.

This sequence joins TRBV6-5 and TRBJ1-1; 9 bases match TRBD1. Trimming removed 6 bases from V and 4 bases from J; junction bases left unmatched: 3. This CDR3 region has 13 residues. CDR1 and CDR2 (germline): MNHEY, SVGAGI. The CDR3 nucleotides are TGTGCCAGCAGGGGACAGGGTTTCACTGAAGCTTTCTTT. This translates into CASRGQGFTEAFF.

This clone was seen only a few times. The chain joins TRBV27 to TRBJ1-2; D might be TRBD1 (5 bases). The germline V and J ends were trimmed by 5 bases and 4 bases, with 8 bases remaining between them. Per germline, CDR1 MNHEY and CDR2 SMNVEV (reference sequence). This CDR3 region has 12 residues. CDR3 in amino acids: CASSGDFYGYTF. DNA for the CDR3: TGTGCCAGCAGTGGGGACTTCTATGGCTACACCTTC.

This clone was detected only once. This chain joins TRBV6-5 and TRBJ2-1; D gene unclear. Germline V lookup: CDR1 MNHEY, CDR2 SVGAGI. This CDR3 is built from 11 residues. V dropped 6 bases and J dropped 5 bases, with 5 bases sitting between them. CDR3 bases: TGTGCCAGCAGACTCGACAATGAGCAGTTCTTC. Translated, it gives CASRLDNEQFF.

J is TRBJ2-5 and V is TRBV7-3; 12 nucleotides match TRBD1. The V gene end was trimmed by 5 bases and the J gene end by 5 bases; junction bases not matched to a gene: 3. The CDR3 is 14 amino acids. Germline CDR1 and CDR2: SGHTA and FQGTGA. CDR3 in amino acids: CASSGTGGVETQYF. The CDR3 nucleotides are TGTGCCAGCAGCGGGACAGGGGGCGTCGAGACCCAGTACTTC.

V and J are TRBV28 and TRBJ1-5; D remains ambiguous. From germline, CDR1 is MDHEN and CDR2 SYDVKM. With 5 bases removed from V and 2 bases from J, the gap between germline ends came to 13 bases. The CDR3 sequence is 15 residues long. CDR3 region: CASSALVAGNQPQHF. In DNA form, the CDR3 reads TGTGCCAGCAGTGCTCTCGTGGCAGGCAATCAGCCCCAGCATTTT.

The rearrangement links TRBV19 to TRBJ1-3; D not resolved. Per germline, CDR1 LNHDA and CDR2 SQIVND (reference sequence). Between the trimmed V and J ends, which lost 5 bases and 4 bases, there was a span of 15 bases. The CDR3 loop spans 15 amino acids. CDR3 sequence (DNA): TGTGCCAGTAGTCCTCGGTTGGGGTCCGGAAACACCATATATTTT. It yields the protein CASSPRLGSGNTIYF.

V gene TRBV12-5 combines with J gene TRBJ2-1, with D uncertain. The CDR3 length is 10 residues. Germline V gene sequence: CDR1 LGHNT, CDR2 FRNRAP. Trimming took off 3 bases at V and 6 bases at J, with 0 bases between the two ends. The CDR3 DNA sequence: TGTGCTAGTGGTTTCAATGAGCAGTTCTTC. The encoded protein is CASGFNEQFF. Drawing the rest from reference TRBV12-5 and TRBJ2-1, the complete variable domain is DARVTQTPRHKVTEMGQEVTMRCQPILGHNTVFWYRQTMMQGLELLAYFRNRAPLDDSGMPKDRFSAEMPDATLATLKIQPSEPRDSAVYFCASGFNEQFFGPGTRLTVL.